Presented here are 19 T cell receptor beta chains from one specimen sequenced in a study of cytomegalovirus exposure and HLA in healthy donors. 60 Vbeta and 13 Jbeta primers were used in PCR. The data were produced by immunoSEQ multiplex PCR, yet TCRdb's version contains in-frame clones alone and is incomplete. The data contain under 200,000 clones, roughly 13% of them singletons. The sample consisted of PBMCs. These receptor sequences come from a man over 45 in good health and CMV-seropositive.

This sequence joins TRBV6-5 and TRBJ1-1; the D gene is possibly TRBD1 (6 bases). Germline loops: CDR1 MNHEY, CDR2 SVGAGI. The CDR3 totals 12 residues. Trimming left V 10 bases short and J 4 bases short, with 13 bases between. The CDR3 protein is CATRGAGTEAFF. DNA for the CDR3: TGTGCCACCCGGGGGGCGGGCACTGAAGCTTTCTTT.

This clone was counted a few times. J is TRBJ2-1 and V is TRBV6-4; TRBD2 matches 8 bases. The trim removed 4 bases at V and 5 bases at J, leaving 7 bases unmatched. Germline lookup yields CDR1 MRHNA and CDR2 SNTAGT. The CDR3 has 15 residues. Written as DNA, the CDR3 is TGTGCCAGCAGTGTGGAAGCGGGGGCTAACAATGAGCAGTTCTTC. Translating gives CASSVEAGANNEQFF.

As concerns this clone: Mismatch with germline at one junction end may stem from a read error. The V call is TRBV9, the J call TRBJ2-3; tentatively, D is TRBD2 (5 bases). From germline, CDR1 is SGDLS and CDR2 YYNGEE. This CDR3 has 15 amino acids. The CDR3 DNA is TGTGCCGGCAGCCCCCGGTTGGGAGAGGCAGATACGCAGTATTTT. Translating it yields CAGSPRLGEADTQYF. The full variable domain, rest sourced from reference TRBV9 and TRBJ2-3, is DSGVTQTPKHLITATGQRVTLRCSPRSGDLSVYWYQQSLDQGLQFLIQYYNGEERAKGNILERFSAQQFPDLHSELNLSSLELGDSALYFCAGSPRLGEADTQYFGPGTRLTVL.

This clone was counted between two and nine times. The chain links TRBV14 to TRBJ1-1; 9 nucleotides match TRBD1. The CDR3 runs to 15 residues. Germline V CDR1 and CDR2: SGHDN, FVKESK. J gave up 3 bases and V 2 bases, and 4 bases lay outside the gene matches. The CDR3 here is CASSQRQGGDTEAFF. The DNA for the CDR3 is TGTGCCAGCAGCCAAAGACAGGGGGGGGACACTGAAGCTTTCTTT.

This chain links TRBV5-6 with TRBJ1-2; D is perhaps TRBD1 (6 bases). Trimming pared 3 bases from V and 8 bases from J, leaving 14 bases between. The CDR3 is made up of 13 amino acids. The V gene's germline CDR1 is SGHDT and CDR2 YYEEEE. CDR3 nucleotides: TGTGCCAGCAGCTCGCCTGGGGGGGGCGGCTACACCTTC. As protein: CASSSPGGGGYTF.

This clone has only a few counts. This chain joins TRBV10-3 and TRBJ1-1; 9 bases align to TRBD1. This CDR3 has 14 amino acids. The ends lost 7 bases at V and 3 bases at J; junction bases unmatched: 6. CDR1 ENHRY and CDR2 SYGVKD come from the germline V gene. This chain's CDR3 is CAIKKQGADTEAFF. CDR3 DNA sequence: TGTGCCATCAAAAAACAGGGGGCAGACACTGAAGCTTTCTTT.

The rearrangement joins TRBV7-3 to TRBJ1-5, with unresolved D. The CDR3 is made up of 14 amino acids. Trimming took off 2 bases at V and 9 bases at J, with 14 bases between the two ends. CDR1 is SGHTA and CDR2 is FQGTGA in the germline V gene. The CDR3 reads CASSLLPGGRPQHF. The CDR3 coding sequence is TGTGCCAGCAGCTTACTACCGGGAGGTCGGCCCCAGCATTTT. Drawing the rest from reference TRBV7-3 and TRBJ1-5, the complete variable domain is GAGVSQTPSNKVTEKGKYVELRCDPISGHTALYWYRQSLGQGPEFLIYFQGTGAADDSGLPNDRFFAVRPEGSVSTLKIQRTERGDSAVYLCASSLLPGGRPQHFGDGTRLSIL.

This rearrangement joins TRBV15 to TRBJ2-1; the D gene is possibly TRBD2 (6 bases). The V gene lost 0 bases and the J gene lost 2 bases, with 8 bases spanning the gap. The CDR3 covers 15 residues. Germline-derived CDR1 and CDR2 are LNHNV and YYDKDF (reference sequence). In nucleotides, the CDR3 is TGTGCCACCAGCAGAGACGGGGGAACCTACAATGAGCAGTTCTTC. The encoded protein is CATSRDGGTYNEQFF. Full variable domain (outside the CDR3, taken from reference TRBV15 and TRBJ2-1): DAMVIQNPRYQVTQFGKPVTLSCSQTLNHNVMYWYQQKSSQAPKLLFHYYDKDFNNEADTPDNFQSRRPNTSFCFLDIRSPGLGDTAMYLCATSRDGGTYNEQFFGPGTRLTVL.

This clone was observed a few times. V gene TRBV18 combines with J gene TRBJ2-7; TRBD1 is a possible D gene (5 bases). V was cut by 1 base and J by 2 bases, with 12 bases left in between. The CDR3 runs to 15 residues. Germline CDR1 KGHSH, CDR2 LQKENI. CDR3: CASSPLQQAAYEQYV. The CDR3 region has the DNA TGTGCCAGCTCACCACTGCAACAGGCCGCCTACGAGCAGTACGTC.

This clone was picked up a small number of times. This chain connects TRBV7-6 to TRBJ2-5; D might be TRBD1 (5 bases). V lost 3 bases to trimming and J lost 1 base, with 9 bases between them. Germline-derived CDR1 and CDR2 are SGHVS and FNYEAQ. The CDR3 has 14 amino acids. CDR3 residues: CASSFNTGQETQYF. CDR3 in DNA: TGTGCCAGCAGCTTTAATACAGGCCAAGAGACCCAGTACTTC.

The chain employs TRBV13 and TRBJ1-2; 8 bases map to TRBD1. The CDR3 loop spans 14 amino acids. Per germline, CDR1 PRHDT and CDR2 FYEKMQ (reference sequence). V shed 5 bases and J 7 bases; nucleotides not matched to a gene: 9. CDR3 sequence (DNA): TGTGCCAGCAGCCGAGGACAGGGCTCGGTTGGCTACACCTTC. This codes for CASSRGQGSVGYTF.

V is TRBV19 and J is TRBJ2-3; weak D call: TRBD1 (6 bases). Trimming stripped 3 bases from V and 3 bases from J, with 22 bases between. The germline CDR1 and CDR2 sequences are LNHDA and SQIVND (reference sequence). CDR3 size: 18 residues. The CDR3: CASSIPQTGLRTTDTQYF. As DNA, the CDR3 is TGTGCCAGTAGTATCCCCCAAACAGGGTTAAGGACAACAGATACGCAGTATTTT.

This clone was counted between two and nine times. The chain couples TRBV18 to TRBJ2-7, with 8 bases matching TRBD1. The germline V gene has CDR1 KGHSH and CDR2 LQKENI. The trim removed 3 bases at V and 3 bases at J, leaving 1 base unmatched. The CDR3 has 13 amino acids. The CDR3 spells CASSPGQVYEQYV. The CDR3 region has the DNA TGTGCCAGCTCACCGGGACAGGTCTACGAGCAGTACGTC.

The chain carries TRBV10-3 and TRBJ1-4; D gene uncertain. Per germline, CDR1 ENHRY and CDR2 SYGVKD. Trimming removed 0 bases at V and 0 bases at J, with 5 bases between. The CDR3 is 15 residues long. The CDR3 is CAISESLTTNEKLFF. The CDR3 coding sequence is TGTGCCATCAGTGAGTCACTGACAACTAATGAAAAACTGTTTTTT.

Remarks on this clone: Other DNA sequences in the same sample also yield this CDR3. This rearrangement joins TRBV2 to TRBJ2-7; the D gene is possibly TRBD2 (5 bases). The CDR3 is 14 amino acids. Germline CDR1 reads SNHLY; CDR2 reads FYNNEI. V was pared by 7 bases and J by 5 bases, with 18 bases between. CDR3 nucleotide sequence: TGTGCCAGCACCCTTGGTATGGGAGCCAACGAGCAGTACGTC. This translates into CASTLGMGANEQYV.

The V gene is TRBV9, the J gene TRBJ2-5; a weak D match, TRBD2 (6 bases). The germline V and J ends were trimmed by 2 bases and 4 bases, with 12 bases remaining between them. The CDR3 is made up of 14 amino acids. Germline-derived CDR1 and CDR2 are SGDLS and YYNGEE. This CDR3 reads CASSVGGAGETQYF. The CDR3 nucleotides are TGTGCCAGCAGCGTTGGAGGGGCGGGAGAGACCCAGTACTTC.

This clone was detected a few times. The chain is built from TRBV10-3 and TRBJ2-7; 13 nucleotides align to TRBD2. Germline V gene sequence: CDR1 ENHRY, CDR2 SYGVKD. The CDR3 totals 14 residues. The ends lost 10 bases at V and 4 bases at J; junction bases unmatched: 7. The CDR3 protein is CATSGTSGVYEQYV. CDR3 nucleotides: TGTGCCACATCCGGGACTAGCGGGGTGTACGAGCAGTACGTC.

The rearrangement uses TRBV5-1 and TRBJ1-1; D may be TRBD1 (6 bases). The germline V gene has CDR1 SGHRS and CDR2 YFSETQ. The CDR3 length is 13 residues. Trimming pared 4 bases from V and 7 bases from J, leaving 14 bases between. For the CDR3, the DNA is TGCGCCAGCAGCCCCCTGACAGGCGGTGAAGCTTTCTTT. Residues: CASSPLTGGEAFF.

This sequence joins TRBV7-2 and TRBJ2-1, with 7 nucleotides matching TRBD2. The CDR3 contains 16 residues. CDR1 is SGHTA, CDR2 FQGNSA, per germline. Losses at the gene ends were 5 bases for V and 4 bases for J; bases not matched to a gene: 11. The CDR3 spells CASSPEGRGWYNEQFF. DNA for the CDR3: TGTGCCAGCAGCCCAGAGGGGAGGGGTTGGTACAATGAGCAGTTCTTC.